This is a list of T cell receptor beta chains from one sample in a study of OX40 agonist ivuxolimab in advanced cancers. Measured with immunoSEQ multiplex PCR; TCRdb has only the in-frame clones, and not every one. The table lists some 79,000 clones, approximately 88% of them singletons. This specimen was CD4+ or CD8+ T cells sorted from blood, taken in a trial of the OX40 agonist ivuxolimab. These receptors were taken from an adult with an advanced solid tumor such as melanoma, head and neck, liver or kidney cancer. CDR3s include the opening cysteine and the closing phenylalanine or tryptophan. The D gene is left open where the match is weak. Only part of the rows carry a size: once, few, many, or a class if the clone is expanded.

j_gene: TRBJ2-3; d_gene: TRBD2; v_gene: TRBV5-1; abundance: .; CDR3aa: CASSLGLAEKSTDTQYF; CDR3nt: TGCGCCAGCAGCTTGGGCCTAGCGGAAAAAAGCACAGATACGCAGTATTTT
j_gene: TRBJ2-5; d_gene: TRBD2; v_gene: TRBV7-7; abundance: .; CDR3aa: CASSPGGGWETQYF; CDR3nt: TGTGCTAGCAGCCCCGGGGGGGGTTGGGAGACCCAGTACTTC
j_gene: TRBJ2-5; d_gene: .; v_gene: TRBV7-9; abundance: .; CDR3aa: CASSLFAGVGETQYF; CDR3nt: TGTGCCAGCAGCTTATTTGCAGGGGTAGGAGAGACCCAGTACTTC
j_gene: TRBJ1-2; d_gene: TRBD1; v_gene: TRBV7-2; abundance: once; CDR3aa: CASSFSGDRVYGYTF; CDR3nt: TGTGCCAGCAGCTTCTCGGGAGACAGGGTCTATGGCTACACCTTC
j_gene: TRBJ2-2; d_gene: .; v_gene: TRBV28; abundance: .; CDR3aa: CASSTAGSNTGELFF; CDR3nt: TGTGCCAGCAGTACGGCCGGGTCCAACACCGGGGAGCTGTTTTTT
j_gene: TRBJ2-5; d_gene: .; v_gene: TRBV21-1; abundance: .; CDR3aa: CASSKVEGREETQYF; CDR3nt: TGTGCCAGCAGCAAAGTCGAGGGCCGGGAAGAGACCCAGTACTTC
j_gene: TRBJ2-5; d_gene: TRBD2; v_gene: TRBV5-1; abundance: .; CDR3aa: CASKGSPGGETQYF; CDR3nt: TGCGCCAGCAAGGGTAGCCCGGGAGGAGAGACCCAGTACTTC
j_gene: TRBJ1-5; d_gene: .; v_gene: TRBV19; abundance: .; CDR3aa: CASSYWAEGDSNQPQHF; CDR3nt: TGTGCCAGTAGTTACTGGGCGGAGGGAGATAGCAATCAGCCCCAGCATTTT
j_gene: TRBJ2-7; d_gene: .; v_gene: TRBV2; abundance: .; CDR3aa: CASSYGVYEQYF; CDR3nt: TGTGCCAGCAGCTATGGAGTGTACGAGCAGTACTTC
j_gene: TRBJ2-7; d_gene: TRBD2; v_gene: TRBV6-1; abundance: .; CDR3aa: CASSSGGTASYEQYF; CDR3nt: TGTGCCAGCAGCTCCGGGGGGACGGCCTCCTACGAGCAGTACTTC
j_gene: TRBJ1-5; d_gene: TRBD1; v_gene: TRBV11-3; abundance: .; CDR3aa: CASSRDRMGHQPQHF; CDR3nt: TGTGCCAGCAGCCGGGACAGGATGGGGCATCAGCCCCAGCATTTT
j_gene: TRBJ2-7; d_gene: .; v_gene: TRBV21-1; abundance: .; CDR3aa: CAITRDTLPGEQYF; CDR3nt: TGTGCCATCACAAGGGACACCCTCCCGGGCGAGCAGTACTTC
j_gene: TRBJ2-7; d_gene: .; v_gene: TRBV30; abundance: .; CDR3aa: CAWSRGSSYEQYF; CDR3nt: TGTGCCTGGAGTCGTGGGAGCTCCTACGAGCAGTACTTC
j_gene: TRBJ2-7; d_gene: .; v_gene: TRBV4-1; abundance: .; CDR3aa: CASSQDLVRDHILYEQYF; CDR3nt: TGCGCCAGCAGCCAAGATTTGGTAAGGGACCATATACTCTACGAGCAGTACTTC
j_gene: TRBJ2-6; d_gene: TRBD2; v_gene: TRBV4-2; abundance: .; CDR3aa: CASSQTSVSSGANVLTF; CDR3nt: TGTGCCAGCAGCCAGACTAGCGTTAGCTCTGGGGCCAACGTCCTGACTTTC
j_gene: TRBJ1-1; d_gene: .; v_gene: TRBV19; abundance: .; CDR3aa: CASSFNDKGTEAFF; CDR3nt: TGTGCCAGTAGTTTTAATGACAAGGGCACTGAAGCTTTCTTT
j_gene: TRBJ1-5; d_gene: TRBD1; v_gene: TRBV28; abundance: .; CDR3aa: CASSPGTGNQPQHF; CDR3nt: TGTGCCAGCAGTCCCGGGACAGGGAATCAGCCCCAGCATTTT
j_gene: TRBJ1-6; d_gene: .; v_gene: TRBV18; abundance: once; CDR3aa: CASSPGQGLGPLHF; CDR3nt: TGTGCCAGCTCACCAGGGCAGGGCTTGGGTCCCCTCCACTTT
j_gene: TRBJ1-2; d_gene: TRBD1; v_gene: TRBV19; abundance: .; CDR3aa: CASTTGTVRTNYGYTF; CDR3nt: TGTGCCAGTACCACGGGGACAGTGAGGACTAACTATGGCTACACCTTC
j_gene: TRBJ2-1; d_gene: TRBD2; v_gene: TRBV19; abundance: once; CDR3aa: CASSRTSGARSSYNEQFF; CDR3nt: TGTGCCAGTAGTCGGACTAGCGGGGCTCGTAGCTCCTACAATGAGCAGTTCTTC
j_gene: TRBJ2-4; d_gene: TRBD1; v_gene: TRBV18; abundance: .; CDR3aa: CASSPDRAAKNIQYF; CDR3nt: TGTGCCAGCTCACCGGACAGGGCAGCCAAAAACATTCAGTACTTC
j_gene: TRBJ2-3; d_gene: TRBD2; v_gene: TRBV5-4; abundance: .; CDR3aa: CASSLVTSRGADTQYF; CDR3nt: TGTGCCAGCAGTTTGGTGACTAGCCGGGGAGCAGATACGCAGTATTTT
j_gene: TRBJ1-3; d_gene: TRBD1; v_gene: TRBV19; abundance: .; CDR3aa: CASSTGTANVNTIYF; CDR3nt: TGTGCCAGTAGTACCGGGACAGCGAACGTAAACACCATATATTTT
j_gene: TRBJ1-1; d_gene: .; v_gene: TRBV29-1; abundance: once; CDR3aa: CSVEESGITEAFF; CDR3nt: TGCAGCGTTGAAGAATCCGGGATTACTGAAGCTTTCTTT
j_gene: TRBJ1-5; d_gene: TRBD1; v_gene: TRBV27; abundance: .; CDR3aa: CASSLDGTGVWLGNQPQHF; CDR3nt: TGTGCCAGCAGTTTGGATGGGACAGGGGTTTGGTTAGGCAATCAGCCCCAGCATTTT
j_gene: TRBJ2-3; d_gene: .; v_gene: TRBV15; abundance: once; CDR3aa: CATSRDMGTATDTQYF; CDR3nt: TGTGCCACCAGCAGAGACATGGGGACCGCCACAGATACGCAGTATTTT
j_gene: TRBJ1-4; d_gene: TRBD1; v_gene: TRBV30; abundance: .; CDR3aa: CAFIQGETKKLFF; CDR3nt: TGTGCCTTCATACAGGGGGAGACGAAAAAACTGTTTTTT
j_gene: TRBJ2-3; d_gene: .; v_gene: TRBV28; abundance: few; CDR3aa: CASSFRDTQYF; CDR3nt: TGTGCCAGCAGTTTTAGAGATACGCAGTATTTT
j_gene: TRBJ2-1; d_gene: .; v_gene: TRBV5-4; abundance: .; CDR3aa: CASSLLKWTGLDEQFF; CDR3nt: TGTGCCAGCAGCTTGTTGAAGTGGACCGGTTTGGATGAGCAGTTCTTC
j_gene: TRBJ1-1; d_gene: .; v_gene: TRBV5-1; abundance: .; CDR3aa: CASSLDAGSGEAFF; CDR3nt: TGCGCCAGCAGCTTGGATGCAGGGTCGGGTGAAGCTTTCTTT
j_gene: TRBJ1-2; d_gene: .; v_gene: TRBV6-5; abundance: few; CDR3aa: CASSYGRRDYGYTF; CDR3nt: TGTGCCAGCAGTTACGGTCGGCGGGACTATGGCTACACCTTC
j_gene: TRBJ2-2; d_gene: .; v_gene: TRBV6-6; abundance: .; CDR3aa: CASSYSTAGELFF; CDR3nt: TGTGCCAGCAGTTACTCGACAGCCGGGGAGCTGTTTTTT
j_gene: TRBJ2-7; d_gene: TRBD1; v_gene: TRBV29-1; abundance: .; CDR3aa: CSSGQGHEQYF; CDR3nt: TGCAGCTCGGGACAGGGACACGAGCAGTACTTC
j_gene: TRBJ2-7; d_gene: TRBD2; v_gene: TRBV2; abundance: .; CDR3aa: CASSGGLVMAYEQYF; CDR3nt: TGTGCCAGCAGTGGAGGACTAGTGATGGCCTACGAGCAGTACTTC
j_gene: TRBJ2-5; d_gene: .; v_gene: TRBV15; abundance: .; CDR3aa: CATSRDGPSGAETQYF; CDR3nt: TGTGCCACCAGCAGAGACGGACCTTCAGGCGCAGAGACCCAGTACTTC
j_gene: TRBJ2-2; d_gene: .; v_gene: TRBV2; abundance: .; CDR3aa: CASVVFPGAGELFF; CDR3nt: TGTGCCAGCGTCGTGTTTCCCGGTGCCGGGGAGCTGTTTTTT
j_gene: TRBJ2-5; d_gene: TRBD2; v_gene: TRBV6-1; abundance: .; CDR3aa: CASSVQGLAYETQYF; CDR3nt: TGTGCCAGCAGTGTTCAGGGACTAGCATACGAGACCCAGTACTTC
j_gene: TRBJ1-1; d_gene: .; v_gene: TRBV29-1; abundance: once; CDR3aa: CSVDQFMNTEAFF; CDR3nt: TGCAGCGTTGATCAATTCATGAACACTGAAGCTTTCTTT
j_gene: TRBJ1-1; d_gene: .; v_gene: TRBV5-6; abundance: .; CDR3aa: CASSLVREGNTEAFF; CDR3nt: TGTGCCAGCAGCTTGGTGAGGGAGGGAAACACTGAAGCTTTCTTT
j_gene: TRBJ2-1; d_gene: TRBD2; v_gene: TRBV11-3; abundance: .; CDR3aa: CASSPQGLAGDYEQFF; CDR3nt: TGTGCCAGCAGCCCCCAGGGACTAGCGGGAGACTATGAGCAGTTCTTC